Listed below are T cell receptor beta chains from one sample, sequenced in a study of blood T cell repertoires in COVID-19. Sequencing used immunoSEQ multiplex PCR; TCRdb keeps in-frame clones, though not all of them. The table records 310,000 or so clones, around 83% of them present only once. The specimen was peripheral blood. These TCRs come from a woman in her 50s with acute or convalescent COVID-19. Each CDR3 is given with its conserved first and last residue. The D gene is left open where the match is weak. Clone sizes are given selectively: once, few, many, or a class where the clone is expanded.

D: NA; J: TRBJ2-7; size: NA; V: TRBV6-6; DNA: TGTGCCAGCAAGGACAGCTCCTACGAGCAGTACTTC; CDR3: CASKDSSYEQYF
D: TRBD1; J: TRBJ2-7; size: NA; V: TRBV28; DNA: TGTGCCAGCACCCCGCTGTGGGACAGCGACGTCTACGAGCAGTACTTC; CDR3: CASTPLWDSDVYEQYF
D: NA; J: TRBJ1-5; size: NA; V: TRBV5-8; DNA: TGTGCCAGCAGCTGGCTACCGGGAGAGGGAACGTTTTATAGCAATCAGCCCCAGCATTTT; CDR3: CASSWLPGEGTFYSNQPQHF
D: NA; J: TRBJ1-1; size: NA; V: TRBV29-1; DNA: TGCTCCTCCGGGAGCAGGAACACTGAAGCTTTCTTT; CDR3: CSSGSRNTEAFF
D: NA; J: TRBJ2-1; size: NA; V: TRBV12-3/TRBV12-4; DNA: TGTGCCAGCAGTACCCGACCCGGGTCTGAGCAGTTCTTC; CDR3: CASSTRPGSEQFF
D: TRBD2; J: TRBJ2-1; size: NA; V: TRBV5-5; DNA: TGTGCCAGCAGCACTAGCGGGGGGGCCTACAATGAGCAGTTCTTC; CDR3: CASSTSGGAYNEQFF
D: NA; J: TRBJ2-2; size: NA; V: TRBV13; DNA: TGTGCCAGCAGCTTAGTATTTACCGGGGAGCTGTTTTTT; CDR3: CASSLVFTGELFF
D: NA; J: TRBJ1-1; size: NA; V: TRBV12-3/TRBV12-4; DNA: TGTGCCAGCAGTTTAGGTGGAACAGACCTTTTCTTT; CDR3: CASSLGGTDLFF
D: TRBD1; J: TRBJ1-1; size: NA; V: TRBV10-3; DNA: TGTGCCAGTACCGGGACAGGGGGCGAAAAATCCACTGAAGCTTTCTTT; CDR3: CASTGTGGEKSTEAFF
D: NA; J: TRBJ2-7; size: few; V: TRBV7-8; DNA: TGTGCCAGCAGCCCCGGGGAGGAGCAGTACTTC; CDR3: CASSPGEEQYF
D: TRBD2; J: TRBJ2-7; size: NA; V: TRBV7-2; DNA: TGTGCCAGCAGCCTGAGACTAGCGGGACTCTACGAGCAGTACTTC; CDR3: CASSLRLAGLYEQYF
D: TRBD1; J: TRBJ1-5; size: NA; V: TRBV15; DNA: TGTGCCACCAGCAGAGGATCCGGGACAGGGTTTTATAGCAATCAGCCCCAGCATTTT; CDR3: CATSRGSGTGFYSNQPQHF
D: NA; J: TRBJ1-4; size: NA; V: TRBV5-1; DNA: TGCGCCAGCAGCCCTGCAACTAATGAAAAACTGTTTTTT; CDR3: CASSPATNEKLFF
D: TRBD1; J: TRBJ1-2; size: NA; V: TRBV4-2; DNA: TGTGCCAGCAGCCAAGAGGGGGACAGGGCTATTTGGGGCTACACCTTC; CDR3: CASSQEGDRAIWGYTF
D: NA; J: TRBJ1-2; size: NA; V: TRBV19; DNA: TGTGCCAGTAGTATAGATTCAAGCTTTTCTAACTATGGCTACACCTTC; CDR3: CASSIDSSFSNYGYTF
D: NA; J: TRBJ1-1; size: NA; V: TRBV3-1/TRBV3-2; DNA: TGTGCCAGCAGCCCCCAGGGTTCGAACACTGAAGCTTTCTTT; CDR3: CASSPQGSNTEAFF
D: TRBD1; J: TRBJ2-2; size: NA; V: TRBV6-5; DNA: TGTGCCACCCGAGGGGGCGCCGCGAACACCGGGGAGCTGTTTTTT; CDR3: CATRGGAANTGELFF
D: TRBD2; J: TRBJ2-2; size: NA; V: TRBV12-5; DNA: TGTGCTAGTGGTTTGAACGTGGCGGGGGGGCGCACCGGGGAGCTGTTTTTT; CDR3: CASGLNVAGGRTGELFF
D: NA; J: TRBJ2-3; size: NA; V: TRBV19; DNA: TGTGCCAGTAGTATGTGGCAGACAGATACGCAGTATTTT; CDR3: CASSMWQTDTQYF
D: TRBD1; J: TRBJ2-2; size: once; V: TRBV19; DNA: TGTGCCAGTAGTATCCCAGGGCAGGGGGACACCGGGGAGCTGTTTTTT; CDR3: CASSIPGQGDTGELFF
D: TRBD1; J: TRBJ1-5; size: NA; V: TRBV2; DNA: TGTGCCAGCAGAGACAGGGGGCGGAATCAGCCCCAGCATTTT; CDR3: CASRDRGRNQPQHF
D: TRBD2; J: TRBJ2-7; size: NA; V: TRBV4-3; DNA: TGCGCCAGCAGCCAGTCCGGTGGGGCGGGAGGGTACGAGCAGTACTTC; CDR3: CASSQSGGAGGYEQYF
D: TRBD2; J: TRBJ2-3; size: NA; V: TRBV27; DNA: TGTGCCAGCAGTTTAAGGGCTAGCGGGAGCACAGATACGCAGTATTTT; CDR3: CASSLRASGSTDTQYF
D: TRBD2; J: TRBJ2-1; size: NA; V: TRBV10-1; DNA: TGCGCCAGCAGTGGCGGGGGGGCCTACAATGAGCAGTTCTTC; CDR3: CASSGGGAYNEQFF
D: TRBD1; J: TRBJ1-5; size: NA; V: TRBV6-2/TRBV6-3; DNA: TGTGCCAGCAGTTACCGCAGAACAGGGGCCCAGCCCCAGCATTTT; CDR3: CASSYRRTGAQPQHF
D: NA; J: TRBJ2-6; size: many; V: TRBV27; DNA: TGTGCCAGCAGTCAAAGCGGGATGGGGGCAGGGGCCAACGTCCTGACTTTC; CDR3: CASSQSGMGAGANVLTF
D: NA; J: TRBJ1-5; size: NA; V: TRBV30; DNA: TGTGCCTGCTCTCCGGGTAACAATCAGCCCCAGCATTTT; CDR3: CACSPGNNQPQHF
D: TRBD1; J: TRBJ1-1; size: NA; V: TRBV6-2/TRBV6-3; DNA: TGTGCCAGCAGTTACGGGGCAGGGGGCAAAGCTTTCTTT; CDR3: CASSYGAGGKAFF
D: TRBD2; J: TRBJ2-3; size: NA; V: TRBV5-1; DNA: TGCGCCAGCAGCCTCCCGGGTGTAGCGGGGGGCCCGGATACGCAGTATTTT; CDR3: CASSLPGVAGGPDTQYF
D: NA; J: TRBJ2-3; size: NA; V: TRBV7-9; DNA: TGTGCCAGCATCCTGGAGGGAGCCACAGATACGCAGTATTTT; CDR3: CASILEGATDTQYF
D: TRBD2; J: TRBJ2-1; size: NA; V: TRBV18; DNA: TGTGCCAGCTCACCAGGAGGGAGGGCCAACCCCGAGCAGTTCTTC; CDR3: CASSPGGRANPEQFF
D: TRBD2; J: TRBJ2-1; size: NA; V: TRBV18; DNA: TGTGCCAGCTCACCTGGACTAGCGCCCCCCTACAATGAGCAGTTCTTC; CDR3: CASSPGLAPPYNEQFF
D: NA; J: TRBJ2-1; size: NA; V: TRBV11-2; DNA: TGTGCCAGCAGCTTAGCAGGCGTCTCCTACAATGAGCAGTTCTTC; CDR3: CASSLAGVSYNEQFF
D: TRBD2; J: TRBJ2-1; size: few; V: TRBV5-5; DNA: TGTGCCAGCAGCGTACTAGCGGGAGGAGACGATGAGCAGTTCTTC; CDR3: CASSVLAGGDDEQFF
D: NA; J: TRBJ1-1; size: many; V: TRBV11-2; DNA: TGTGCCAGCAGCACACTGAACACTGAAGCTTTCTTT; CDR3: CASSTLNTEAFF
D: NA; J: TRBJ1-4; size: once; V: TRBV3-1/TRBV3-2; DNA: TGTGCCAGCAGCCAAGATGCGGCCAGGGCCAAACTGTTTTTT; CDR3: CASSQDAARAKLFF
D: NA; J: TRBJ1-4; size: NA; V: TRBV7-9; DNA: TGTGCCAGCAGCTCCTCCGGCACAGAACTGTTTTTT; CDR3: CASSSSGTELFF
D: TRBD1; J: TRBJ1-4; size: NA; V: TRBV30; DNA: TGTGCCTGGAGGGAGGGGGCCGCTAATGAAAAACTGTTTTTT; CDR3: CAWREGAANEKLFF
D: TRBD2; J: TRBJ2-3; size: NA; V: TRBV9; DNA: TGTGCCAGCAGCACACGCGGGAGCCCCCCAGATACGCAGTATTTT; CDR3: CASSTRGSPPDTQYF
D: NA; J: TRBJ1-1; size: NA; V: TRBV5-4; DNA: TGTGCCAGCAGCTTAAGGGGAGGCACTGAAGCTTTCTTT; CDR3: CASSLRGGTEAFF
D: NA; J: TRBJ1-6; size: few; V: TRBV13; DNA: TGTGCCAGCAGCTTAGGTCTTCCTAATTCACCCCTCCACTTT; CDR3: CASSLGLPNSPLHF
D: TRBD2; J: TRBJ2-1; size: few; V: TRBV6-2/TRBV6-3; DNA: TGTGCCAGCAGCCCCGGGACTAGCCGGCAAAATGAGCAGTTCTTC; CDR3: CASSPGTSRQNEQFF
D: NA; J: TRBJ1-4; size: NA; V: TRBV2; DNA: TGTGCCAGCAGCCGGGTGGATGAAAAACTGTTTTTT; CDR3: CASSRVDEKLFF
D: TRBD2; J: TRBJ2-5; size: NA; V: TRBV10-3; DNA: TGTGCCATCAGTGAGGGGCGGGGGGCCCAAGAGACCCAGTACTTC; CDR3: CAISEGRGAQETQYF
D: TRBD1; J: TRBJ2-7; size: NA; V: TRBV30; DNA: TGTGCCGCCCAGGACAGGGGTAGGTACGAGCAGTACTTC; CDR3: CAAQDRGRYEQYF